A selection of T cell receptor beta chains follows, all from one sample in a study of CD8+ T cells in alopecia areata. Assay: immunoSEQ multiplex PCR; the TCRdb copy retains only in-frame clones and omits some. The profile covers roughly 200,000 clones, with roughly 63% appearing a single time and under 2% taken by the ten largest. The sequences come from CD4+ T cells sorted from blood, collected at week 0. These receptors were obtained from a human donor with alopecia areata. The CDR3 runs from the conserved cysteine through the conserved F or W. Each record gives: J gene, D gene, V gene, clone size, CDR3 protein, CDR3 DNA. A D gene is named only where the DNA matches it firmly. Clone size is shown for a subset of rows, as once, few, many or a class of expanded clone.

TRBJ1-5 . TRBV15 few CATSRVARSPDQPQHF TGTGCCACCAGCAGAGTTGCTAGGTCACCCGATCAGCCCCAGCATTTT
TRBJ2-2 . TRBV2 . CASSRTGELFF TGTGCCAGCAGTCGTACCGGGGAGCTGTTTTTT
TRBJ1-6 TRBD1 TRBV29-1 . CSVGTGANSPLHF TGCAGCGTGGGGACAGGGGCTAATTCACCCCTCCACTTT
TRBJ2-2 . TRBV7-8 . CASSIRDPNTGELFF TGTGCCAGCAGCATCAGGGATCCGAACACCGGGGAGCTGTTTTTT
TRBJ1-1 TRBD1 TRBV30 few CAWRIGQGGVGTEAFF TGTGCCTGGAGGATCGGACAGGGAGGTGTGGGCACTGAAGCTTTCTTT
TRBJ2-7 TRBD1 TRBV4-3 . CASSQGTADYEQYF TGCGCCAGCAGCCAGGGGACAGCAGACTACGAGCAGTACTTC
TRBJ1-6 TRBD1 TRBV30 . CAWSPGTVNSPLHF TGTGCCTGGAGCCCCGGGACAGTAAATTCACCCCTCCACTTT
TRBJ1-2 . TRBV30 . CAWSVRGNYGYTF TGTGCCTGGAGTGTACGGGGGAACTATGGCTACACCTTC
TRBJ2-2 . TRBV29-1 . CSVAGVNTGELFF TGCAGCGTTGCAGGGGTGAACACCGGGGAGCTGTTTTTT
TRBJ2-7 . TRBV29-1 . CSVEDRGRGHYEQYF TGCAGCGTTGAAGACAGGGGCCGCGGACACTACGAGCAGTACTTC
TRBJ2-5 . TRBV15 . CATSNYGETQYF TGTGCCACCAGCAACTACGGCGAGACCCAGTACTTC
TRBJ1-5 . TRBV19 few CASSLYQANQPQHF TGTGCCAGTAGTTTATATCAGGCGAACCAGCCCCAGCATTTT
TRBJ1-1 . TRBV30 . CARTVNTEAFF TGTGCCAGGACAGTGAACACTGAAGCTTTCTTT
TRBJ2-7 . TRBV4-3 . CASSEGLESDYEQYF TGCGCCAGCAGCGAGGGACTGGAGTCCGACTACGAGCAGTACTTC
TRBJ1-6 TRBD1 TRBV25-1 once CASSDFPGQGASNSPLHF TGTGCCAGCAGTGATTTCCCAGGACAGGGGGCGTCTAATTCACCCCTCCACTTT
TRBJ1-2 . TRBV30 . CAWSKNLTRINYGYTF TGTGCCTGGAGTAAGAACCTGACCAGAATCAACTATGGCTACACCTTC
TRBJ2-1 . TRBV15 . CATSRDRSGSEQFF TGTGCCACCAGCAGAGATAGGTCGGGGAGTGAGCAGTTCTTC
TRBJ2-7 TRBD1 TRBV5-6 . CASSSDRGYEQYF TGTGCCAGCAGCTCGGACAGGGGGTACGAGCAGTACTTC
TRBJ2-7 . TRBV30 . CAWSATSYEQYF TGTGCCTGGAGTGCAACAAGCTACGAGCAGTACTTC
TRBJ2-7 . TRBV14 many CASSLGTRHYEQYF TGTGCCAGCAGCCTGGGGACTCGTCACTACGAGCAGTACTTC
TRBJ1-1 . TRBV6-5 few CASGPDGKPNTEAFF TGTGCCAGCGGTCCGGACGGAAAGCCGAACACTGAAGCTTTCTTT
TRBJ1-5 . TRBV9 . CASSVEAHDQPQHF TGTGCCAGCAGCGTAGAGGCCCACGATCAGCCCCAGCATTTT
TRBJ2-7 . TRBV30 few CAWSTAAEQYF TGTGCCTGGAGCACAGCAGCCGAGCAGTACTTC
TRBJ2-1 . TRBV10-3 few CAISESTRLFANEQFF TGTGCCATCAGTGAGTCGACTCGTCTTTTCGCCAATGAGCAGTTCTTC
TRBJ2-7 . TRBV29-1 . CSVGGQGFYEQYF TGCAGCGTTGGGGGCCAGGGGTTCTACGAGCAGTACTTC
TRBJ2-3 TRBD1 TRBV25-1 few CASSDSPTDRGPDTQYF TGTGCCAGCAGTGATTCGCCCACGGACAGGGGGCCGGATACGCAGTATTTT
TRBJ2-7 . TRBV30 . CAWGGRAYEQYF TGTGCCTGGGGAGGAAGGGCCTACGAGCAGTACTTC
TRBJ2-3 TRBD2 TRBV7-2 . CASSSGLAGDTQYF TGTGCCAGCAGCTCCGGACTAGCAGGAGATACGCAGTATTTT
TRBJ2-3 . TRBV10-2 few CASRVQASTDTQYF TGCGCCAGCCGCGTGCAGGCTAGCACAGATACGCAGTATTTT
TRBJ2-7 . TRBV30 few CAWSLLIGEQYF TGTGCCTGGAGTCTTTTGATAGGCGAGCAGTACTTC
TRBJ1-5 . TRBV30 . CALGDGGVQPQHF TGTGCCTTGGGGGACGGAGGGGTTCAGCCCCAGCATTTT
TRBJ2-7 . TRBV20-1 . CSAQQGNEQYF TGCAGTGCGCAACAGGGTAACGAGCAGTACTTC